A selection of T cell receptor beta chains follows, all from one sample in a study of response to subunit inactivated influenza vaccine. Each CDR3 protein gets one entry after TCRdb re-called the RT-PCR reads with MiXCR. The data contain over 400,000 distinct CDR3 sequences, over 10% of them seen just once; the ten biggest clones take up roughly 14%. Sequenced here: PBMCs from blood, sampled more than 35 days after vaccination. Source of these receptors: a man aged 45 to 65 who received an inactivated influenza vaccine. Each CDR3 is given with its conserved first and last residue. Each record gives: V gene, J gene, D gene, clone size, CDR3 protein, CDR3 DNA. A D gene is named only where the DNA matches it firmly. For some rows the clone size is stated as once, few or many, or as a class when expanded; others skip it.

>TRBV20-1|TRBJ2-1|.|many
CSARDPPGGRGYNEQFF
TGCAGTGCTAGAGACCCGCCTGGGGGGAGAGGGTACAATGAGCAGTTCTTC
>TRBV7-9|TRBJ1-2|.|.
CASSLDGGANYGYTF
TGTGCCAGCAGCTTAGACGGCGGAGCTAACTATGGCTACACCTTC
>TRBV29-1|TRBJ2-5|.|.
CSVLRLTQETQYF
TGCAGCGTCCTAAGACTGACCCAAGAGACCCAGTACTTC
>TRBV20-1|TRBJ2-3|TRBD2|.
CSALPPGLAKDTQYF
TGCAGTGCTTTGCCTCCGGGACTAGCGAAGGATACGCAGTATTTT
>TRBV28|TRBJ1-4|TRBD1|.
CASKGQELTTNEKLFF
TGTGCCAGCAAGGGACAGGAATTAACAACTAATGAAAAACTGTTTTTT
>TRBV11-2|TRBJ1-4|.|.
CASSLVQFGYGEKLFF
TGTGCCAGCAGCTTAGTGCAATTTGGATACGGCGAAAAACTGTTTTTT
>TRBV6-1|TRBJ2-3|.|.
CASSEGQTPTDTQYF
TGTGCCAGCAGTGAGGGGCAGACTCCCACAGATACGCAGTATTTT
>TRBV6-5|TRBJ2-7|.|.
CASSYSSDYEQYF
TGTGCCAGCAGTTACTCGTCAGACTACGAGCAGTACTTC
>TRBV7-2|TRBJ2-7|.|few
CASSLLGASYEQYF
TGTGCCAGCAGCCTACTCGGGGCGTCCTACGAGCAGTACTTC
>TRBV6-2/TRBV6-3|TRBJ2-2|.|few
CASSYPGLLLGLNTWELFF
TGTGCCAGCAGTTATCCCGGACTTTTATTGGGCCTTAATACATGGGAGCTGTTTTTT
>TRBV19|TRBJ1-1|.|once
CASSITGFAEAFF
TGTGCCAGTAGTATTACAGGGTTCGCTGAAGCTTTCTTT
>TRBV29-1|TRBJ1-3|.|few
CSVRDGGNTIYF
TGCAGCGTTCGAGATGGTGGAAACACCATATATTTT
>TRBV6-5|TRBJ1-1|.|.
CASSYSVDTEAFF
TGTGCCAGCAGTTACTCGGTAGACACTGAAGCTTTCTTT
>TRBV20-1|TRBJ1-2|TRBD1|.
CSASATGALNYGYTF
TGCAGTGCTAGTGCGACAGGGGCTCTTAACTATGGCTACACCTTC
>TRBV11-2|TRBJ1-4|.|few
CASSLNFAPTATNEKLFF
TGTGCCAGCAGCTTGAATTTCGCGCCTACGGCAACTAATGAAAAACTGTTTTTT
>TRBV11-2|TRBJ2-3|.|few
CASSLVGRVAVKRSDTQYF
TGTGCCAGCAGCTTAGTCGGCAGGGTGGCAGTTAAACGGTCAGATACGCAGTATTTT